This T cell receptor beta chain was recorded in a study of cytomegalovirus exposure and HLA in healthy donors (TCRdb year 2017). For the wider study: An earlier analysis of some 620 of the donors reported over 250 Gb of sequence data and around 120 million unique TCR beta sequences obtained from some 170 million T cells. A later analysis re-analyzed previously published TCR beta repertoires from hundreds of donors and added high-resolution HLA genotyping to study TCR occurrence patterns. Among about 370 genotyped donors of the cohort, an average of roughly 230,000 unique TCR beta nucleotide sequences was sequenced per donor, of which about 18% were non-productive. The number of donors typed differed by locus, with roughly 629-640 for A, B, C, DRB1 and DQB1, around 520 for DQA1, 600 to 610 for DPA1, and 472 for DPB1. To predict cytomegalovirus infection status, the study combined high-throughput TCR immunosequencing, statistical association of individual TCRs with disease status, and machine learning. Along with the approximately 600-subject first cohort, a separate validation cohort of around 110 different subjects was used. The T cell repertoires of around 730 subjects were profiled by immunosequencing and related to cytomegalovirus serostatus. All discovery cohort repertoires had been generated using a single sequencing platform. A few DR-DQ haplotypes were treated as single units for association and clustering because of strong linkage in the cohort. In the later analysis, no new phenotypic data were used to find candidate immune exposures; instead, reliance was placed on TCR beta sequences and their occurrence across donors. Of the 300 to 400 genotyped donors, over 70% fell in the genetic ancestry cluster associated with self-reported Caucasian donors. Alongside the repertoire data, information on donor age, sex, ethnicity and CMV serostatus was compiled. The study was designed to test whether signatures of past pathogen exposure could be identified by cataloging public T cell receptors. An earlier analysis of 587 of the donors used high-throughput TCR beta sequencing to judge whether each TCR beta V gene segment behaved as functional or pseudogenic. Around 320 gigabases of sequencing data and approximately 85 million unique TCR sequences were included in an early release covering roughly 700 HLA-typed donors. In a later genetic analysis, genome-wide SNP genotypes for about 55% of the roughly 700 donors were used, and that subset was treated as a discovery cohort. HLA typing covered class I and class II loci at four-digit resolution.

On the study overall, not on this receptor specifically: In a later genetic analysis, a missense DCLRE1C variant was associated with V-gene and J-gene trimming of TCR beta chains, and the association was replicated in an independent cohort. A further reported finding was that TCR beta sequences accurately predicted the HLA-A and HLA-B alleles for most subjects in the first cohort. Some IMGT-functional V segments, including TRBV6-2 and TRBV6-3, could not be distinguished by the 87-base-pair reads and were therefore excluded. A total of 150 or so TCR beta chains were listed by the study as associated with cytomegalovirus. According to a later genetic analysis, donors in an Asian-associated ancestry cluster had fewer N-insertions in productive TCRs than the roughly 700-donor mean. A few of the identified cytomegalovirus-associated TCR beta chains were confirmed in vitro to be specific for cytomegalovirus antigens. Immune exposure information for the cohort was limited to CMV serostatus. The classifier was reported to diagnose cytomegalovirus status with high specificity and sensitivity in both the original cohort and the validation cohort. In a later analysis, HLA-associated TCR beta chains showed more clonal expansion and lower generation probabilities than non-associated chains that were equally common. A group of highly shared sequence variants was considered likely to be a technical artifact of the sequencing pipeline. HLA typing was unavailable for some donors at each locus, so association tests used only the typed subset. While some public TCRs were present in many individuals, most TCR sequences turned up only very rarely across donors. According to a later analysis, parvovirus B19, influenza, CMV and Epstein-Barr virus appeared linked to several top co-occurrence clusters. Most CMV-associated TCR beta chains appeared to be HLA-restricted in a later analysis, and the HLA associations seemed to be driven largely by CMV exposure. Because counts were too low, roughly 16 rarely observed V segments, including chromosome 9 orphons, were left out of the earlier analysis of 500 to 750 of the donors. It was suggested by the authors that the approach could potentially be generalized to other disease states and immunological phenotypes. Roughly uniform sequencing depth across donors was assumed in presence/absence analyses, although this assumption may not hold. In this cohort, only TCR beta chains were sequenced, and detectable features were limited by the absence of alpha or paired-chain data. Specific HLA alleles were associated with roughly 16,000 TCR beta sequences at a false discovery rate of 0.05 in a later analysis. In a later analysis, TCR association rates were found to vary across HLA loci, with the most associated TCRs seen for DRB1 alleles and the fewest for HLA-C alleles. Assigning TCR associations to individual alleles was difficult when HLA alleles, especially DR and DQ, strongly co-occurred. In an earlier analysis of about 600 of the donors, most TCR beta V segments appeared in productive rearrangements about 87% or about 30% of the time, broadly matching IMGT annotations. Correlated functional status among segregating V segments might be attributable to linkage disequilibrium, but an unknown experimental factor could not be ruled out.

The cohort comprised some 730 healthy bone marrow donors. Cohort members were all nominally healthy when sampled, although unrecorded immune exposures were likely present. The donor was CMV seropositive and belonged to the group of 250 to 350 seropositive cohort members. A peripheral blood sample was collected from each donor, and TCR beta sequencing was performed on peripheral blood mononuclear cells. The Qiagen DNeasy Blood Extraction Kit was used to extract genomic DNA from the blood cell samples. Between the V and J ends, shortened by 0 bases and 10 bases respectively, the junction contains 16 bases. The CDR3 spans 16 residues, from the cysteine through the phenylalanine. Just the 48-base CDR3 DNA is kept, in frame starting at base 1. Based on the germline V gene, the CDR1 and CDR2 sequences are MNHEY and SVGAGI. The method was the immunoSEQ multiplex PCR assay. The multiplex PCR relied on a mix of 60 forward primers for TCR Vbeta segments and 13 reverse primers for TCR Jbeta segments. Amplification of the CDR3 region of rearranged TCR beta genes was performed with a multiplex PCR assay on genomic DNA. The amplified TCR beta libraries were sequenced on the Illumina HiSeq System as 87-base-pair reads. Turning to the authors' computational methods: In a later analysis, roughly 80 million unique TCR beta chains were counted across the approximately 620 repertoires, and roughly 10 million of these chains were shared by at least two donors. To remove PCR and sequencing errors, raw reads were error-corrected and collapsed into unique sequences using a nearest-neighbor algorithm that merged closely related sequences. To assign V, D and J gene segments, CDR3 sequences were aligned to IMGT reference sequences. Each retained sequence needed at least a six-nucleotide match to both a V gene segment and a J gene segment. Rearrangements were classified as productive when the CDR3 lacked stop codons and remained in frame with V and J, and all other rearrangements were classified as non-productive. Following IMGT convention, CDR3 was defined as the stretch from the second conserved V-encoded cysteine up to the conserved J-encoded phenylalanine. The earlier analysis of some 550 of the donors excluded any sequence lacking an unambiguous match to a single V gene segment. An earlier analysis of several hundred of the donors called V segments functional above 56.7% productive rearrangements and segregating when the between-donor standard deviation exceeded 5%. To diagnose cytomegalovirus status from the catalog of TCR beta chain sequences, a statistical classification framework was built. A later analysis assigned V and J genes by comparing TCR nucleotide sequences with IMGT/GENE-DB human TR gene sequences. A later analysis assigned CDR3 sequences and most-parsimonious VDJ recombination scenarios with the TCRdist pipeline. A later analysis defined each TCR beta chain by its CDR3 amino acid sequence plus V-gene family, and excluded reads lacking a unique V-gene family. A later analysis removed several hundred highly shared, low-generation-probability nucleotide sequences to deal with suspected cross-contamination and a sequencing artifact. For each public chain, a later analysis derived a clonal expansion index from normalized ranks of inferred template counts within each repertoire. Generation probabilities in a later analysis came from a VDJ recombination model fitted to out-of-frame rearrangements, and those results were checked against IGoR. A later analysis scored TCR-TCR, TCR-HLA and TCR-CMV co-occurrence with hypergeometric tests, applying a repertoire-size bias correction to TCR pairs. In a later analysis, false discovery rates were estimated by permuting HLA or CMV assignments 20 times. A later analysis grouped co-occurring TCRs with DBSCAN, adding TCRdist sequence similarity when clustering within HLA-allele-positive subsets. Repertoires with fewer than 30,000 or more than 120,000 public chains, plus five repertoires with anomalous nucleotide sharing, were excluded from co-occurrence clustering. TCRdb took over this immuneACCESS table, retaining in-frame rearrangements with V and J assigned. Such tables are incomplete; in checked studies, under half of the missing clones stem from an unresolved V gene, and the remainder is unexplained. From that table come the V and J calls and clone size; the DNA was used to work out D and trimming. Counted in this sample were roughly 200,000 clones; more than 65% of them appeared once. The ten top clones hold around 1.4% of the sample.

Points on this clone: Its antigen is unknown. Within one base of it there is no much larger clone, and no base qualities were kept.

The clonotype originates from a girl aged 5-17 years in good health and CMV-seropositive. Input material: PBMCs. The sequence is built from TRBV6-5 and TRBJ1-6, with the D segment identity uncertain. The bases are TGTGCCAGCAGTTACTCGAGACAAGCCGGGAGGTCACCCCTCCACTTT. This is translated as CASSYSRQAGRSPLHF.